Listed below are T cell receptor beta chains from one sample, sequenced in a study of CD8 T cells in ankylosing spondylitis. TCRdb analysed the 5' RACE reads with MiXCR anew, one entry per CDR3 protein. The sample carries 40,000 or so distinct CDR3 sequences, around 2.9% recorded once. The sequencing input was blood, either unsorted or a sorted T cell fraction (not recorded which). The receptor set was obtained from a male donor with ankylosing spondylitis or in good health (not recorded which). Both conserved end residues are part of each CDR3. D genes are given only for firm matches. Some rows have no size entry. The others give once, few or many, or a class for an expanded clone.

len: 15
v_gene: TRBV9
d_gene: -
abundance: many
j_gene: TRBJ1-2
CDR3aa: CASSVEDRPFYGYTF
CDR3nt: TGTGCCAGCAGCGTAGAGGACAGACCGTTCTATGGCTACACCTTC

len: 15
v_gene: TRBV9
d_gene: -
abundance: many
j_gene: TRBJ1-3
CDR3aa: CASSVGEAAGNTIYF
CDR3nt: TGTGCCAGCAGCGTAGGAGAGGCGGCTGGAAACACCATATATTTT

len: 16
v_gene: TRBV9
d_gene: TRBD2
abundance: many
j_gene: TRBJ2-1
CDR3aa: CASSEPAGGLDGEQFF
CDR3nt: TGTGCCAGCAGCGAGCCAGCGGGAGGGTTAGACGGTGAGCAGTTCTTC

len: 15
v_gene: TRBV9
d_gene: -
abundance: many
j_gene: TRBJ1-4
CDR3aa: CASSVRPDTNEKLFF
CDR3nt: TGTGCCAGCAGCGTGAGGCCGGATACTAATGAAAAACTGTTTTTT

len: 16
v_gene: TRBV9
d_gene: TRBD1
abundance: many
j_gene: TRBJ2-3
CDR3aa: CASSVAGGQGGDTQYF
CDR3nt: TGTGCCAGCAGCGTAGCCGGTGGACAGGGCGGCGATACGCAGTATTTT

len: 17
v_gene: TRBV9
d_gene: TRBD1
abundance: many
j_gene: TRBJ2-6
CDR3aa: CASSPPGTGLGANVLTF
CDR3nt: TGTGCCAGCAGCCCGCCGGGGACAGGGTTAGGGGCCAACGTCCTGACTTTC

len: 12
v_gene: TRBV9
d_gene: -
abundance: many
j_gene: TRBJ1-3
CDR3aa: CASSRDGNTIYF
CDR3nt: TGTGCCAGCAGCCGGGATGGAAACACCATATATTTT

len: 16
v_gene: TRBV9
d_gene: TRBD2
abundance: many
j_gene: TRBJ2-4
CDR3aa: CASSVGREFPKNIQYF
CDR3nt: TGTGCCAGCAGCGTCGGGCGGGAGTTTCCCAAAAACATTCAGTACTTC

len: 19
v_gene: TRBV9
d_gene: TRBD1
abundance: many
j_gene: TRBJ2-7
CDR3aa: CASSGRDRGLADRNGEQYF
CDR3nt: TGTGCCAGCAGCGGCAGGGACAGGGGATTAGCCGACCGCAACGGGGAGCAGTACTTC

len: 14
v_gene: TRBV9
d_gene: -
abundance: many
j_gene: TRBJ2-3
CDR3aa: CASSVASGADTQYF
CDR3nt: TGTGCCAGCAGCGTAGCGTCGGGAGCAGATACGCAGTATTTT

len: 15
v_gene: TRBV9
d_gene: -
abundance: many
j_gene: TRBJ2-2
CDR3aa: CASSVEGRLTGELFF
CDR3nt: TGTGCCAGCAGCGTAGAAGGAAGGCTCACCGGGGAGCTGTTTTTT

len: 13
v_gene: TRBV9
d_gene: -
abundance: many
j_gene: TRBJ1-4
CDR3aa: CASSVSFDEKLFF
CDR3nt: TGTGCCAGCAGCGTCTCCTTTGACGAAAAACTGTTTTTT

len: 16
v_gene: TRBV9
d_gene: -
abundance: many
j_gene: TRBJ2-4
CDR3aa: CASSVAASSPGNIQYF
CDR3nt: TGTGCCAGCAGCGTAGCGGCTAGCTCCCCGGGGAACATTCAGTACTTC

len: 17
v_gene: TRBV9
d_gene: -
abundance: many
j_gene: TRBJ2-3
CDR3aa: CASSVGFGTRGTDTQYF
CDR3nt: TGTGCCAGCAGCGTAGGCTTCGGGACACGGGGGACAGATACGCAGTATTTT

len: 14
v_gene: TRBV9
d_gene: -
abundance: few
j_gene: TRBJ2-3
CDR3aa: CASSVLSPEDTQYF
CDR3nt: TGTGCCAGCAGCGTACTATCCCCTGAAGATACGCAGTATTTT

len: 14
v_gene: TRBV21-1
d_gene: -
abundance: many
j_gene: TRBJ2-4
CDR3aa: CASSTGLAENIQYF
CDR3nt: TGTGCCAGCAGCACGGGACTAGCGGAAAACATTCAGTACTTC

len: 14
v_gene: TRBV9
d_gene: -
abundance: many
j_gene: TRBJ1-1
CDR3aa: CASSVAKVNTEAFF
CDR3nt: TGTGCCAGCAGCGTAGCGAAGGTGAACACTGAAGCTTTCTTT

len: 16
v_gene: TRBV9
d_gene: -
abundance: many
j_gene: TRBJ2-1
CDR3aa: CASSGLDPSSYNEQFF
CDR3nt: TGTGCCAGCAGCGGCTTAGACCCCAGCTCCTACAATGAGCAGTTCTTC

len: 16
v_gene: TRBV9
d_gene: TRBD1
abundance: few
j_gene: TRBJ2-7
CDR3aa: CASSVQWGTGGDEQYF
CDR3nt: TGTGCCAGCAGCGTCCAATGGGGGACAGGGGGGGACGAGCAGTACTTC

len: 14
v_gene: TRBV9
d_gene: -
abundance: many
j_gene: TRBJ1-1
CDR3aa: CASSAGTLHTEAFF
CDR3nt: TGTGCCAGCAGCGCAGGGACACTTCACACTGAAGCTTTCTTT

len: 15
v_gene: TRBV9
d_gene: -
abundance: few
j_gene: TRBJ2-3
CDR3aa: CASSSREGSTDTQYF
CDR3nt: TGTGCCAGCAGCAGCCGCGAGGGGAGCACAGATACGCAGTATTTT

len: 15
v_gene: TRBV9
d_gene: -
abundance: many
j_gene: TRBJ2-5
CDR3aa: CASSVHPGSGETQYF
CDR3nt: TGTGCCAGCAGCGTACACCCAGGGAGTGGGGAGACCCAGTACTTC

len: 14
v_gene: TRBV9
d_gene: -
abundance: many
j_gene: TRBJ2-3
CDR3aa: CASSVRQARDTQYF
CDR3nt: TGTGCCAGCAGCGTCAGACAGGCCCGAGATACGCAGTATTTT

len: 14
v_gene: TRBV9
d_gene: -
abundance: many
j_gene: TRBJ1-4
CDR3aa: CASSLGQQNEKLFF
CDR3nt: TGTGCCAGCAGCCTGGGGCAGCAAAATGAAAAACTGTTTTTT

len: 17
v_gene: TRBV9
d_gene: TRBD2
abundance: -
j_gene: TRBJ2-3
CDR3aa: CASSLRLAGGPTDTQYF
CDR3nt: TGTGCCAGCAGCCTCCGACTAGCGGGAGGGCCGACAGATACGCAGTATTTT

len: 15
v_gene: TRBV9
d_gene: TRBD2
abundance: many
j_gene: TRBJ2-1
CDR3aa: CASSVVTSGRNEQFF
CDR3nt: TGTGCCAGCAGCGTAGTTACTAGCGGGAGAAATGAGCAGTTCTTC

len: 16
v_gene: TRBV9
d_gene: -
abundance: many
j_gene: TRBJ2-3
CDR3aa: CASSVEWVPGTDTQYF
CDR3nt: TGTGCCAGCAGCGTAGAATGGGTTCCAGGCACAGATACGCAGTATTTT

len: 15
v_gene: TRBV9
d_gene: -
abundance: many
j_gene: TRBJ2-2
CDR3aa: CASSGDRSNTGELFF
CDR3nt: TGTGCCAGCAGCGGTGACAGATCGAACACCGGGGAGCTGTTTTTT

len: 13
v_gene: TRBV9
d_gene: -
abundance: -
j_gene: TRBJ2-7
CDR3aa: CASSVEYRSRQYF
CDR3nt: TGTGCCAGCAGCGTAGAGTACAGGTCGAGGCAGTACTTC

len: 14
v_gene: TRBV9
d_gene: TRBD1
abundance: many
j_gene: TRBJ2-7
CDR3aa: CASSVGTGGWEQYF
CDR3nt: TGTGCCAGCAGCGTAGGGACAGGGGGCTGGGAGCAGTACTTC

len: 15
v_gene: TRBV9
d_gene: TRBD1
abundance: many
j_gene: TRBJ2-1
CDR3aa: CASSVLQGAYNEQFF
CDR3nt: TGTGCCAGCAGCGTCCTACAGGGGGCCTACAATGAGCAGTTCTTC

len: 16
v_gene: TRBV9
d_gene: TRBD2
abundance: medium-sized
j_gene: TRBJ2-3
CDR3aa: CASSPRVAGVLDTQYF
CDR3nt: TGTGCCAGCAGCCCCCGGGTAGCGGGAGTCTTAGATACGCAGTATTTT

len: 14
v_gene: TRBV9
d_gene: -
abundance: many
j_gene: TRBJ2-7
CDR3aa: CASSVGQTDYEQYF
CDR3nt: TGTGCCAGCAGCGTAGGTCAGACCGACTACGAGCAGTACTTC

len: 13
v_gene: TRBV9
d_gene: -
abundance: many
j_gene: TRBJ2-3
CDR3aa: CASSPDSADTQYF
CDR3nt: TGTGCCAGCAGCCCTGACTCCGCAGATACGCAGTATTTT

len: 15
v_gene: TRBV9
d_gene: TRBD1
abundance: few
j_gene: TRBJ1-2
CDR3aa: CASSPRDRANYGYTF
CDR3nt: TGTGCCAGCAGCCCTCGGGACAGAGCGAACTATGGCTACACCTTC

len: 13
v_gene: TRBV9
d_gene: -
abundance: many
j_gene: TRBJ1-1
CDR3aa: CASSRGAGTEAFF
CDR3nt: TGTGCCAGCAGCCGCGGCGCTGGGACTGAAGCTTTCTTT

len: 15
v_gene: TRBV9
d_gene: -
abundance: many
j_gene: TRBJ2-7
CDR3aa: CASSVEGRTAYEQYF
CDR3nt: TGTGCCAGCAGCGTAGAGGGCAGGACCGCCTACGAGCAGTACTTC

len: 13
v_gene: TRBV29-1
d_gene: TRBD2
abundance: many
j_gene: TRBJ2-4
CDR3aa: CSVGGSGQNIQYF
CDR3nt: TGCAGCGTTGGCGGGAGTGGCCAAAACATTCAGTACTTC

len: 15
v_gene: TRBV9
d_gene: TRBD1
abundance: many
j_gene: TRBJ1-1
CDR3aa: CASSASTGRATEAFF
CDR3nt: TGTGCCAGCAGCGCATCGACAGGGAGGGCCACTGAAGCTTTCTTT

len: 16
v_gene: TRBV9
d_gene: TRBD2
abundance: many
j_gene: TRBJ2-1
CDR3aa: CASSLRTSGVYNEQFF
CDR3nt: TGTGCCAGCAGCCTACGGACTAGCGGGGTCTACAATGAGCAGTTCTTC

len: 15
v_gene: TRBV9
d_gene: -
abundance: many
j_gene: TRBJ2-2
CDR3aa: CASSDGGDNTGELFF
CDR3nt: TGTGCCAGCAGCGATGGCGGAGATAACACCGGGGAGCTGTTTTTT

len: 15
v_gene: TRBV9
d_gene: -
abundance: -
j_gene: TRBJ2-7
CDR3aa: CASSASGNRWDEQYF
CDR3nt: TGTGCCAGCAGCGCCTCCGGGAATAGGTGGGACGAGCAGTACTTC

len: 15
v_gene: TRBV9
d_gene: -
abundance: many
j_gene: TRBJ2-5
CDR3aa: CASSVGAGVGETQYF
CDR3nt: TGTGCCAGCAGCGTAGGGGCAGGGGTCGGAGAGACCCAGTACTTC

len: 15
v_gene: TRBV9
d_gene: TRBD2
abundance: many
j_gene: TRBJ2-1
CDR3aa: CASSVAGTSLNEQFF
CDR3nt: TGTGCCAGCAGCGTGGCCGGGACTAGTCTTAATGAGCAGTTCTTC

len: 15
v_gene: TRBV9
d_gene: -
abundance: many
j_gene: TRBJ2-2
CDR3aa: CASSVGAGNTGELFF
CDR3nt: TGTGCCAGCAGCGTCGGGGCAGGAAACACCGGGGAGCTGTTTTTT

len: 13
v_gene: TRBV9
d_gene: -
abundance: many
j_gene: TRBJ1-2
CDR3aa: CASSVSQNYGYTF
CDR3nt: TGTGCCAGCAGCGTATCCCAGAACTATGGCTACACCTTC

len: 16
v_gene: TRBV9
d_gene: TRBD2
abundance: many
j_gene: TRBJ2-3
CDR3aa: CASSERSGSGTDTQYF
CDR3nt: TGTGCCAGCAGCGAGAGGAGCGGGAGTGGCACAGATACGCAGTATTTT

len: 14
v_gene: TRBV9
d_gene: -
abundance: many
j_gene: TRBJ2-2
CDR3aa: CASSRDYLPGELFF
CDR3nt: TGTGCCAGCAGCCGTGACTACCTCCCCGGGGAGCTGTTTTTT